This T cell receptor beta chain appears in the sequencing data of a study of T cell responses to AZD1222 COVID-19 vaccine. Study-level background: Second-dose intervals near 4 or 12 weeks were combined. Study observations and caveats: Spike regions recognized by vaccine-associated CD4 TCRs spanned the protein, led by 160-218 and 743-854. Spike-specific TCR breadth and depth went up after people got two AZD1222 doses.

A remark on this clone: As yet, its antigen is unknown.

Deletions cut 5 bases from V and 8 bases from J, with 18 bases between. This CDR3 comprises 14 residues. Germline V gives CDR1 MNHEY, CDR2 SVGAGI. TCRdb's table, derived via immunoSEQ multiplex PCR, lists solely in-frame clones and lacks some. The data contain about 120,000 clones, roughly nine tenths of them singletons. The chain couples TRBV6-5 to TRBJ1-2; possibly TRBD1 for D (5 bases). The source material was peripheral blood, sampled on day 0 of AZD1222 vaccination. The receptor's source is an adult in good health. CDR3 region: CASSPTWGNLGYTF. CDR3 DNA: TGTGCCAGCAGTCCAACCTGGGGGAACCTAGGCTACACCTTC.